The T cell receptor beta chain described here comes from a study of blood T cells in healthy people across ages. The second PCR ran about 7 to 12 cycles with a sample-barcoded 5' primer and J-beta primers. TCRdb fed the 5' RACE reads into MiXCR, producing one record per CDR3 protein. Of about 780,000 distinct CDR3 sequences listed, roughly 24% are singletons. This CDR3 contains 14 residues. From germline, CDR1 is KGHDR and CDR2 SFDVKD. J was trimmed by 5 bases and V by 5 bases; bases with no gene match: 5. The same data also contributed to another study, on T cells of mothers and their children. That report notes: When mothers and children were related, their normalized repertoire overlap, which was always slightly higher, did not differ significantly from that of unrelated pairs.

The chain joins TRBV24-1 to TRBJ2-1, with 7 bases lining up with TRBD1. The sequence was collected from a boy between 10 and 17 years old in good health. Specimen: blood. The CDR3 reads CATSAPDRNNEQFF. In DNA, the CDR3 is TGTGCCACCAGTGCCCCGGACAGGAACAATGAGCAGTTCTTC.